This entry is about one T cell receptor beta chain. The antigen is unknown. The data are from a study of T cell repertoires in cytomegalovirus infection. Whole-study results and caveats: Identification of carriers of CMV plus the relevant HLA was achieved through cumulative public TCR beta family frequency.

MiXCR, run by TCRdb on the reads, gives a single entry per CDR3 protein. The top ten hold roughly 20% of the sample, which has approximately 200,000 distinct CDR3 sequences, about 23% seen once. The CDR3 consists of 16 residues. Germline assignment: CDR1 DFQATT and CDR2 SNEGSKA (reference sequence). V shed 6 bases and J 8 bases; nucleotides not matched to a gene: 14. The sample was CD8+ T cells from PBMCs. V and J are TRBV20-1 and TRBJ1-4, with 11 bases fitting TRBD1. The receptor was isolated from a human donor in good health (CMV status not recorded). Some clones in this sample may be carry-over from other donors' samples. In nucleotides, the CDR3 is TGCAGTGCGCAGGACAGGGGGCTCCGTCCAGGGGAAAAACTGTTTTTT. Protein: CSAQDRGLRPGEKLFF.